The 26 T cell receptor beta chains below come from one sample, sequenced in a study of cytomegalovirus exposure and HLA in healthy donors. The PCR was carried out with 60 Vbeta primers and 13 Jbeta primers. Using immunoSEQ multiplex PCR, the repertoire was profiled, and TCRdb retains in-frame clones only, with some absent. The sample lists 140,000 to 150,000 clones; 60% to 75% were seen once. Source material: PBMCs. All receptors come from a man between 25 and 39 years old in good health and CMV-seronegative.

V gene TRBV4-2 combines with J gene TRBJ1-3, with unresolved D. The CDR3 consists of 14 residues. Trimming cost V 1 base and J 7 bases, with 11 bases left between them. In germline, CDR1 is LGHNA, CDR2 YNFKEQ. In DNA form, the CDR3 reads TGTGCCAGCAGCCAAGGGAGTGGGTACAACACCATATATTTT. It yields the protein CASSQGSGYNTIYF.

This clone was counted only a few times. CDR3 sequence: CASSQGIRQGMNTEAFF. In DNA, the CDR3 is TGTGCCAGCAGCCAAGGAATCAGACAGGGCATGAACACTGAAGCTTTCTTT. V and J are TRBV4-2 and TRBJ1-1; TRBD1 matches at 7 bases. CDR3 length equals 17 residues. The germline V gene has CDR1 LGHNA and CDR2 YNFKEQ. After removal of 1 base from V and 0 bases from J, the junction contained 8 bases not matched to a gene.

This sequence joins TRBV5-1 and TRBJ2-1; TRBD1 agrees at 9 bases. This CDR3 is built from 18 residues. Germline CDR1 SGHRS, CDR2 YFSETQ. The V gene end was trimmed by 5 bases and the J gene end by 5 bases; junction bases not matched to a gene: 17. The chain's CDR3 is CASSPFAPGQGLNNEQFF. The CDR3 DNA is TGCGCCAGCAGTCCATTCGCCCCGGGACAGGGTTTAAACAATGAGCAGTTCTTC.

This chain connects TRBV5-1 to TRBJ2-5; weak D call: TRBD1 (6 bases). V lost 5 bases and J 4 bases, leaving 15 bases between the germline ends. The CDR3 sequence is 14 residues long. The germline V gene has CDR1 SGHRS and CDR2 YFSETQ. The CDR3 DNA follows: TGCGCCAGCAGACAGGCGGACAGAAGAGAGACCCAGTACTTC. This gives the protein CASRQADRRETQYF. Full variable domain (remainder filled in from reference TRBV5-1 and TRBJ2-5): KAGVTQTPRYLIKTRGQQVTLSCSPISGHRSVSWYQQTPGQGLQFLFEYFSETQRNKGNFPGRFSGRQFSNSRSEMNVSTLELGDSALYLCASRQADRRETQYFGPGTRLLVL.

This chain uses TRBV4-1 with TRBJ1-3; the D gene is possibly TRBD1 (5 bases). Germline lookup yields CDR1 MGHRA and CDR2 YSYEKL. The V end lost 4 bases, the J end lost 0 bases, and 22 bases lay between the germline ends. This CDR3 has 19 residues. The CDR3 DNA follows: TGCGCCAGCAGCCGTTGGGGGGGGGATCTTTCTTCCTCTGGAAACACCATATATTTT. This translates into CASSRWGGDLSSSGNTIYF.

A word on this clone: An end of the junction does not agree with germline; a read error may underlie this. The rearrangement links TRBV5-6 to TRBJ2-6, with 8 bases aligning to TRBD1. This CDR3 has 18 residues. Germline V gene lookup returns CDR1 SGHDT and CDR2 YYEEEE. This CDR3 is CASSSLETGDSGANGLTF. DNA of the CDR3: TGTGCCAGCAGCTCCCTTGAGACAGGGGACTCTGGGGCCAACGGCCTGACTTTC.

The rearrangement uses TRBV19 and TRBJ1-1, with D perhaps matching TRBD1 (6 bases). Trimming shortened V by 3 bases and J by 4 bases, and 15 bases separated the two germline ends. CDR1 is LNHDA and CDR2 is SQIVND in the germline V gene (reference sequence). This CDR3 is 15 amino acids long. This CDR3 reads CASSMGRGRGTEAFF. The CDR3 DNA is TGTGCCAGTAGTATGGGCAGGGGTAGGGGCACTGAAGCTTTCTTT.

V is TRBV5-1 and J is TRBJ2-6; D perhaps matches TRBD1 (6 bases). Trimming shortened V by 0 bases and J by 0 bases, and 10 bases separated the two germline ends. Germline V lookup: CDR1 SGHRS, CDR2 YFSETQ. The length of the CDR3 is 17 residues. The CDR3 DNA is TGCGCCAGCAGCTTGGGCATAGGGGGCTCTGGGGCCAACGTCCTGACTTTC. Translating it yields CASSLGIGGSGANVLTF.

The rearrangement joins TRBV7-9 to TRBJ2-1; 9 nucleotides agree with TRBD2. CDR3 length equals 15 residues. The ends lost 3 bases at V and 10 bases at J; junction bases unmatched: 10. The germline gives CDR1 SEHNR, CDR2 FQNEAQ (reference sequence). The CDR3 is CASSLREGQEGEQFF. CDR3 in DNA: TGTGCCAGCAGCTTGCGGGAGGGCCAAGAAGGGGAGCAGTTCTTC.

The DNA for the CDR3 is TGTGCCAGCAGTACAGGGAGGGGACGAACTGAAGCTTTCTTT. This codes for CASSTGRGRTEAFF. V usage is TRBV27 and J usage is TRBJ1-1; TRBD1 might be the D (6 bases). V gave up 5 bases and J gave up 5 bases, with 15 bases separating them. Germline lookup yields CDR1 MNHEY and CDR2 SMNVEV (reference sequence). The CDR3 runs to 14 residues.

This clone has just a few counts. A read error may produce the germline difference seen at one junction end. The chain links TRBV7-9 to TRBJ2-6, with a tentative D call TRBD1 (5 bases). The germline CDR1 and CDR2 sequences are SEHNR and FQNEAQ (reference sequence). This CDR3 contains 14 residues. This chain's CDR3 is CASSFPSGANGLTF. CDR3 coding DNA: TGTGCCAGCAGCTTCCCCTCTGGGGCCAACGGCCTGACTTTC.

Comment on this clone: This same CDR3 is encoded by further DNA sequences in the sample. The gene calls are TRBV11-3 and TRBJ2-3, with 7 bases fitting TRBD2. Germline CDR1 and CDR2: SGHNT and YENEEA. V shed 5 bases and J 0 bases; nucleotides not matched to a gene: 5. The CDR3 covers 15 residues. CDR3 nucleotides: TGTGCCAGCAGCCTATCTAGCGGCAGCACAGATACGCAGTATTTT. Encoded protein: CASSLSSGSTDTQYF.

V usage is TRBV6-6 and J usage is TRBJ1-2; 8 bases line up with TRBD1. Germline V gene data show CDR1 as MNHNY and CDR2 as SVGAGI (reference sequence). CDR3 size: 15 residues. J was trimmed by 8 bases and V by 0 bases; bases with no gene match: 8. The CDR3: CASSYSKQGARGYTF. In DNA form, the CDR3 reads TGTGCCAGCAGTTACTCAAAGCAGGGGGCGCGAGGCTACACCTTC.

The chain carries TRBV15 and TRBJ2-2, with D possibly TRBD2 on 6 matching bases. Germline values: CDR1 LNHNV, CDR2 YYDKDF (reference sequence). The ends were cut back, 0 bases at V and 4 bases at J, with 12 bases in the middle. The CDR3 is made up of 16 amino acids. The CDR3 reads CATSRDRGTGTGELFF. In DNA form, the CDR3 reads TGTGCCACCAGCAGAGATCGGGGGACTGGCACCGGGGAGCTGTTTTTT.

The rearrangement joins TRBV27 to TRBJ2-1, with a weak D call TRBD1 (6 bases). The CDR3 runs to 15 residues. Germline loops: CDR1 MNHEY, CDR2 SMNVEV (reference sequence). Trimming removed 2 bases from V and 5 bases from J, with 13 bases in between. In DNA form, the CDR3 reads TGTGCCAGCAGTTTAGAGACAGGACCCAACAATGAGCAGTTCTTC. This gives the protein CASSLETGPNNEQFF.

This rearrangement joins TRBV28 to TRBJ1-2; the D gene is possibly TRBD1 (5 bases). Deletions cut 5 bases from V and 5 bases from J, with 15 bases between. CDR1 is MDHEN and CDR2 is SYDVKM in the germline V gene. The CDR3 has 14 residues. The CDR3 DNA reads TGTGCCAGCAGTCCCTATGAGGAGGGGTATGGCTACACCTTC. This sequence encodes CASSPYEEGYGYTF.

This clone showed up just a few times. The chain joins TRBV6-5 to TRBJ2-7; D might be TRBD2 (5 bases). CDR3 length equals 14 residues. Germline V lookup: CDR1 MNHEY, CDR2 SVGAGI. Trimming took 4 bases from V and 3 from J, leaving 13 bases between them. The CDR3 loop is CASSSGGEGYEQYF. The CDR3 DNA sequence: TGTGCCAGCAGTTCCGGAGGCGAGGGCTACGAGCAGTACTTC.

This clone was found once. The chain joins TRBV19 to TRBJ2-5, with D maybe TRBD1 (5 bases). Deletions cut 6 bases from V and 4 bases from J, with 12 bases between. The germline V gene encodes CDR1 LNHDA and CDR2 SQIVND (reference sequence). The CDR3 consists of 13 residues. The CDR3 nucleotides are TGTGCCAGTAGAACCGTTGGGGCAGAGACCCAGTACTTC. It encodes CASRTVGAETQYF.

The chain couples TRBV9 to TRBJ2-5; weak D call: TRBD1 (5 bases). Deletions cut 0 bases from V and 5 bases from J, with 14 bases between. Per the germline V gene, CDR1 is SGDLS and CDR2 is YYNGEE. This CDR3 spans 15 amino acids. CDR3 nucleotides: TGTGCCAGCAGCGTAGCGTCAGGGCTGGGGGAGACCCAGTACTTC. It specifies CASSVASGLGETQYF.

V is TRBV30 and J is TRBJ1-6; D unclear. Germline V gene data show CDR1 as GTSNPN and CDR2 as SVGIG (reference sequence). Trimming removed 3 bases at V and 7 bases at J, with 7 bases between. CDR3 length: 12 amino acids. The CDR3, as DNA: TGTGCCTGGAGCCTTTTAAATTCACCCCTCCACTTT. Translating gives CAWSLLNSPLHF.

V usage is TRBV19 and J usage is TRBJ2-3, with D possibly TRBD2 on 6 matching bases. Germline CDR1 is LNHDA and CDR2 is SQIVND (reference sequence). V lost 2 bases and J lost 0, with 12 bases in between. This CDR3 contains 16 residues. Written as DNA, the CDR3 is TGTGCCAGTAGTATACGGGAGAAGTCTAGCACAGATACGCAGTATTTT. Translating gives CASSIREKSSTDTQYF. The full variable domain, rest sourced from reference TRBV19 and TRBJ2-3, is DGGITQSPKYLFRKEGQNVTLSCEQNLNHDAMYWYRQDPGQGLRLIYYSQIVNDFQKGDIAEGYSVSREKKESFPLTVTSAQKNPTAFYLCASSIREKSSTDTQYFGPGTRLTVL.

Details on this clone: Relative to the germline gene, one junction end is altered; a read error may explain this. The rearrangement links TRBV27 to TRBJ2-6; tentatively, D is TRBD1 (5 bases). This CDR3 has 12 amino acids. Germline V gene sequence: CDR1 MNHEY, CDR2 SMNVEV (reference sequence). The CDR3: CASTTGANGLTF. The CDR3, as DNA: TGTGCCAGCACCACTGGGGCCAACGGCCTGACTTTC.

The chain employs TRBV7-8 and TRBJ1-2; D might be TRBD1 (5 bases). CDR3 length: 14 residues. Per germline, CDR1 SGHVS and CDR2 FQNEAQ. V dropped 4 bases and J dropped 6 bases, with 15 bases sitting between them. CDR3 amino acids: CASSSWAAGDGYTF. The CDR3 coding sequence is TGTGCCAGCAGCTCATGGGCGGCGGGGGATGGCTACACCTTC.

The rearrangement links TRBV11-2 to TRBJ2-7; 8 nucleotides line up with TRBD2. Germline V lookup: CDR1 SGHAT, CDR2 FQNNGV. The CDR3 runs to 14 residues. The trim removed 4 bases at V and 3 bases at J, leaving 5 bases unmatched. The CDR3 loop reads CASSSSGGGYEQYF. CDR3 sequence (DNA): TGTGCCAGCAGCTCCAGCGGGGGAGGCTACGAGCAGTACTTC.

The rearrangement joins TRBV19 to TRBJ2-5; 11 nucleotides line up with TRBD2. Germline lookup yields CDR1 LNHDA and CDR2 SQIVND (reference sequence). V lost 6 bases and J lost 6; bases outside the gene matches: 9. The CDR3 has 15 residues. CDR3 amino acids: CASSRLAGSGKTQYF. CDR3 DNA: TGTGCCAGTAGCAGACTAGCGGGGAGCGGGAAGACCCAGTACTTC. Complete variable domain (other parts from reference TRBV19 and TRBJ2-5): DGGITQSPKYLFRKEGQNVTLSCEQNLNHDAMYWYRQDPGQGLRLIYYSQIVNDFQKGDIAEGYSVSREKKESFPLTVTSAQKNPTAFYLCASSRLAGSGKTQYFGPGTRLLVL.

The chain couples TRBV27 to TRBJ2-7; 7 bases line up with TRBD2. J lost 5 bases, V lost 8 bases, and 24 bases had no gene match. Germline assignment: CDR1 MNHEY and CDR2 SMNVEV (reference sequence). This CDR3 is 18 amino acids long. The CDR3 bases are TGTGCCAGCGCCCTCTTCCGGGGGGATCTCCTAAAGTTCGACGAGCAGTACTTC. Encoded protein: CASALFRGDLLKFDEQYF.